This TCR beta chain is drawn from a study of blood T cells in healthy people across ages. Overall study results and limits: Observed TCR beta diversity per million T cells went down as age went up. This fall followed a roughly linear course with age.

Per germline, CDR1 MGHRA and CDR2 YSYEKL. With V trimmed by 6 bases and J by 5 bases, 6 bases remained unmatched. The CDR3 runs to 14 residues. This clonotype was recorded a few times. Its antigen is unidentified. Sample-barcoded 5' priming and a J-beta primer mix drove a second PCR of 7 to 11 cycles. Each cDNA was tagged by a template-switch adaptor containing 12 random nucleotides. TCRdb passed the 5' RACE reads through MiXCR, listing each CDR3 protein once. The sample lists roughly 2 million distinct CDR3 sequences; 40% to 55% were seen once. The clonotype comes from a woman aged 40-49 years in good health. The sample was blood. The chain joins TRBV4-1 to TRBJ2-5; 10 positions match TRBD1. CDR3 nucleotide sequence: TGCGCCAGCAGACAGACAGGGGGCGCGGAGACCCAGTACTTC. Protein sequence: CASRQTGGAETQYF.